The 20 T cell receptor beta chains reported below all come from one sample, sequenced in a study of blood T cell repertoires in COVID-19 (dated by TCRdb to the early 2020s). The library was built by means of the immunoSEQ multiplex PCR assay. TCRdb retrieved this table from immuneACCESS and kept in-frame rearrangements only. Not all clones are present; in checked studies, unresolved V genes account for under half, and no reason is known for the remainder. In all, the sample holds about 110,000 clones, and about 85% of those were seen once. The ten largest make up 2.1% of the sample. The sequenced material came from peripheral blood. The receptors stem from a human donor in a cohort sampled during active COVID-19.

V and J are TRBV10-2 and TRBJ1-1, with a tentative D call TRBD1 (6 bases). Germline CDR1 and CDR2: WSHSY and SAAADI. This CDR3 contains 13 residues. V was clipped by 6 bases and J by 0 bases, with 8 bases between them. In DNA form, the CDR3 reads TGCGCCAGCAGAGGACAGATGAACACTGAAGCTTTCTTT. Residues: CASRGQMNTEAFF.

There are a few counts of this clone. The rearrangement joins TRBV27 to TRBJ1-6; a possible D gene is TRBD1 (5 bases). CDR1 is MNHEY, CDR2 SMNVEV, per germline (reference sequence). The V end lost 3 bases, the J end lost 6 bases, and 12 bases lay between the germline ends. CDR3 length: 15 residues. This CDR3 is CASSLGQVINSPLHF. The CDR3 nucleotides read TGTGCCAGCAGTTTGGGGCAGGTGATTAATTCACCCCTCCACTTT.

The DNA for the CDR3 is TGTGCCAGCAGCCCGACAGGGGGTGGAGAAAAACTGTTTTTT. Protein: CASSPTGGGEKLFF. The rearrangement links TRBV9 to TRBJ1-4; 9 nucleotides match TRBD1. Germline trimming cut 4 bases from V and 8 bases from J; bases unmatched to any gene: 6. CDR1 is SGDLS, CDR2 YYNGEE, per germline. CDR3 size: 14 residues.

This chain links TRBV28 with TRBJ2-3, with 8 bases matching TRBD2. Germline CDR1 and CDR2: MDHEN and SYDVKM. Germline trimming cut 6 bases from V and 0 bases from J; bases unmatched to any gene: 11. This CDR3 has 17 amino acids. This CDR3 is CASSPNGRAGSTDTQYF. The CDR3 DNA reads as TGTGCCAGCAGCCCTAACGGGAGGGCCGGGAGCACAGATACGCAGTATTTT.

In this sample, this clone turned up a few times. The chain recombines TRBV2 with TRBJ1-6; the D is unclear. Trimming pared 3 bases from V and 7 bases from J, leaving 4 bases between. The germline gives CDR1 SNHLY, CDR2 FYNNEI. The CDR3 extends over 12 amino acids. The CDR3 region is CASSDRNSPLHF. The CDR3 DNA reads TGTGCCAGCAGTGACAGGAATTCACCCCTCCACTTT. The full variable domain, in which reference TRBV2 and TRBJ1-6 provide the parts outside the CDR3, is EPEVTQTPSHQVTQMGQEVILRCVPISNHLYFYWYRQILGQKVEFLVSFYNNEISEKSEIFDDQFSVERPDGSNFTLKIRSTKLEDSAMYFCASSDRNSPLHFGNGTRLTVT.

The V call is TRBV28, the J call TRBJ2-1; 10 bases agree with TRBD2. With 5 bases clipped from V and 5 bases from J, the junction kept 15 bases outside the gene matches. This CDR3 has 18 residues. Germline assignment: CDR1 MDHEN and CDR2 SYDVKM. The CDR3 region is CASSPLPRGTSEHNEQFF. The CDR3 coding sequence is TGTGCCAGCAGTCCCCTCCCCCGTGGGACTAGCGAACACAATGAGCAGTTCTTC.

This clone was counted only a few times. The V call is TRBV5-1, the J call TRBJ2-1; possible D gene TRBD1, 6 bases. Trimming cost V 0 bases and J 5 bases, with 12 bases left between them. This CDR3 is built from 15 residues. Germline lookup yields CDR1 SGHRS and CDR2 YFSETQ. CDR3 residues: CASSLEGGSDNEQFF. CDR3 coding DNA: TGCGCCAGCAGCTTGGAAGGGGGTTCGGACAATGAGCAGTTCTTC.

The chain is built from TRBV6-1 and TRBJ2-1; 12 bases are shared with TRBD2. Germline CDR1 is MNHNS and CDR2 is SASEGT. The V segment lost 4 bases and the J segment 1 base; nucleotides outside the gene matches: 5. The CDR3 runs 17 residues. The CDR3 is CASSGLAGAVSYNEQFF. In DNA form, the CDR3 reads TGTGCCAGCAGTGGACTAGCGGGAGCCGTTTCCTACAATGAGCAGTTCTTC.

CDR3 loop: CSVPGTGGRNIQYF. In DNA form, the CDR3 reads TGCAGCGTGCCCGGGACAGGGGGACGAAACATTCAGTACTTC. This chain joins TRBV29-1 and TRBJ2-4, with 11 bases aligning to TRBD1. J gave up 6 bases and V 6 bases, and 7 bases lay outside the gene matches. The germline V gene encodes CDR1 SQVTM and CDR2 ANQGSEA. The CDR3 runs 14 residues.

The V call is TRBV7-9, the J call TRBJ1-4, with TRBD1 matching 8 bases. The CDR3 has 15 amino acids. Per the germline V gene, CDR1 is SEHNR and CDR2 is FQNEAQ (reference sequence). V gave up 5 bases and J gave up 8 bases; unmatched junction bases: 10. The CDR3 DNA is TGTGCCAGCAGCCTACGGACAGGGACTTTCGAAAAACTGTTTTTT. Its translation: CASSLRTGTFEKLFF.

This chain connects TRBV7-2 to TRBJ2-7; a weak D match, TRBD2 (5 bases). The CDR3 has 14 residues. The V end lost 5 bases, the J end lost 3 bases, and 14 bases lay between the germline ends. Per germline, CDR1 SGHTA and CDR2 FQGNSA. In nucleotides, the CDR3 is TGTGCCAGCAGCATAGGAGCGGCCTACTACGAGCAGTACTTC. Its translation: CASSIGAAYYEQYF.

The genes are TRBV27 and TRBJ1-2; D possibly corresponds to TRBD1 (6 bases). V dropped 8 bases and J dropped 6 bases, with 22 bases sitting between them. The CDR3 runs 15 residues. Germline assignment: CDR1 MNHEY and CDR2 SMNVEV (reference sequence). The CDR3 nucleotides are TGTGCCAGCGGGTCAACGGGACACCAGAGCGATGGCTACACCTTC. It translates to CASGSTGHQSDGYTF.

CDR3 coding DNA: TGTGCCAGCAGTTCGGAGACCCAGTACTTC. This gives the protein CASSSETQYF. The chain employs TRBV2 and TRBJ2-5; D unresolved. The germline gives CDR1 SNHLY, CDR2 FYNNEI. V lost 5 bases and J lost 5, with 3 bases in between. This CDR3 has 10 residues.

CDR3 residues: CASSSQTGNTEAFF. CDR3 in DNA: TGCGCCAGCAGCAGCCAAACAGGGAACACTGAAGCTTTCTTT. V usage is TRBV5-1 and J usage is TRBJ1-1, with D maybe TRBD1 (5 bases). Trimming pared 4 bases from V and 1 base from J, leaving 11 bases between. CDR1 is SGHRS and CDR2 is YFSETQ in the germline V gene. This CDR3 is 14 amino acids long. The full variable domain, rest sourced from reference TRBV5-1 and TRBJ1-1, is KAGVTQTPRYLIKTRGQQVTLSCSPISGHRSVSWYQQTPGQGLQFLFEYFSETQRNKGNFPGRFSGRQFSNSRSEMNVSTLELGDSALYLCASSSQTGNTEAFFGQGTRLTVV.

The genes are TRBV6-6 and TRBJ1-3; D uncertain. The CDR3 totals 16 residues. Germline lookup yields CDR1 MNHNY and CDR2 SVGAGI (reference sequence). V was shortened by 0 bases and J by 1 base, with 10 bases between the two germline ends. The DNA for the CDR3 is TGTGCCAGCAGTTACTCAGTTTGGGAGTCTGGAAACACCATATATTTT. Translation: CASSYSVWESGNTIYF.

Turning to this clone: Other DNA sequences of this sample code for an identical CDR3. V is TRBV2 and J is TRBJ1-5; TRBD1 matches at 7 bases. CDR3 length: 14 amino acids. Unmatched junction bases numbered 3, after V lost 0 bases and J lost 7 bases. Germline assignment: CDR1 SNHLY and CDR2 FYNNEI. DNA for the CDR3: TGTGCCAGCAGTGAAGCGGCAGGGGGGCAGCCCCAGCATTTT. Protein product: CASSEAAGGQPQHF. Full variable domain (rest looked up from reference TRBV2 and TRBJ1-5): EPEVTQTPSHQVTQMGQEVILRCVPISNHLYFYWYRQILGQKVEFLVSFYNNEISEKSEIFDDQFSVERPDGSNFTLKIRSTKLEDSAMYFCASSEAAGGQPQHFGDGTRLSIL.

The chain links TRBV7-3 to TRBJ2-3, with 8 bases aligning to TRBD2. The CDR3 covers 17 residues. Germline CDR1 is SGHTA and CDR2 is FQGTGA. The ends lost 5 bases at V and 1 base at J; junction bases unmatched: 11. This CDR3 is CASSRGGGSFGTDTQYF. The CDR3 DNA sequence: TGTGCCAGCAGCCGCGGCGGGGGGTCGTTTGGCACAGATACGCAGTATTTT. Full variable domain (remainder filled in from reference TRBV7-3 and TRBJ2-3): GAGVSQTPSNKVTEKGKYVELRCDPISGHTALYWYRQSLGQGPEFLIYFQGTGAADDSGLPNDRFFAVRPEGSVSTLKIQRTERGDSAVYLCASSRGGGSFGTDTQYFGPGTRLTVL.

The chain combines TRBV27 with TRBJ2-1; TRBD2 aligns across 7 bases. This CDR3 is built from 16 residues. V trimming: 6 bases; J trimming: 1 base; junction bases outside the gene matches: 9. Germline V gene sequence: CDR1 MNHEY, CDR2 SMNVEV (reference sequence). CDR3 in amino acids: CASRLLAKLSYNEQFF. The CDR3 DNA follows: TGTGCCAGCAGGCTACTAGCGAAATTATCCTACAATGAGCAGTTCTTC.

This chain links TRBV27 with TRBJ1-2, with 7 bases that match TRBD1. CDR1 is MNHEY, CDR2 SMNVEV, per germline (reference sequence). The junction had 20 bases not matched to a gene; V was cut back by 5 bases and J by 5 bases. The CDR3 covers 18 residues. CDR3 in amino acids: CASSTYDSGQPRKYGYTF. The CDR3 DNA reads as TGTGCCAGCAGTACCTACGACTCGGGACAGCCTAGGAAATATGGCTACACCTTC.

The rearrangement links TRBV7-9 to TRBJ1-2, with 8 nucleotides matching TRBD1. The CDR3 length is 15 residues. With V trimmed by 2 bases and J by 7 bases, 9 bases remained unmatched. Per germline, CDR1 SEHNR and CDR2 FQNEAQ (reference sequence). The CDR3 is CASSLLWQGAGGYTF. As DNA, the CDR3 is TGTGCCAGCAGCTTACTATGGCAGGGGGCCGGTGGCTACACCTTC.